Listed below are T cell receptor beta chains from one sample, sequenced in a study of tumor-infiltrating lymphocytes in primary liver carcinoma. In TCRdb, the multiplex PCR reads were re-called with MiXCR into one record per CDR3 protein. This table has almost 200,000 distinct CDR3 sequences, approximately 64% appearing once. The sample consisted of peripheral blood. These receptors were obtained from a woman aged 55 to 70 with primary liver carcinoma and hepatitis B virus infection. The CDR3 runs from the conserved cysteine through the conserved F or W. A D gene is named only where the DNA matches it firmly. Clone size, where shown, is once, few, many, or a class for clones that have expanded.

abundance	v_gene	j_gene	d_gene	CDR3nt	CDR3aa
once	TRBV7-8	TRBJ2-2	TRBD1	TGTACCAGCAGCCACAGGGGACCCAACACCGGGGAGCTGTTTTTT	CTSSHRGPNTGELFF
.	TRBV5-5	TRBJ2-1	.	TGTGCCAGCAGCTTGGCCGCGGGACCAGCGCTCAATGAGCAGTTCTTC	CASSLAAGPALNEQFF
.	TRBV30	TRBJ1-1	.	TGTGCCTGGAGGCGAGGGTTGAGCACTGAAGCTTTCTTT	CAWRRGLSTEAFF
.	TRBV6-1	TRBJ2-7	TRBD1	TGTGCCAGCAGTGACCGGACAGGGAAAAACTACGAGCAGTACTTC	CASSDRTGKNYEQYF
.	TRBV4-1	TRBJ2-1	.	TGCGCCAGCAGCCAAGCGGCCACTAACGAGAGTGTCTCGTTAAGGAACGAGCAGTTCTTC	CASSQAATNESVSLRNEQFF
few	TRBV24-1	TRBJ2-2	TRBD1	TGTGCCACCAGTGAAAGGGACAGGGGGCTGACCGGGGAGCTGTTTTTT	CATSERDRGLTGELFF
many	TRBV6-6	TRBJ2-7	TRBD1	TGTGCCAGCAGTTACGGACAGGGAACCTACGAGCAGTACTTC	CASSYGQGTYEQYF
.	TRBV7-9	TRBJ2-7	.	TGTGCCTGCAGCTTACCCAACTACGAGCAGTACTTC	CACSLPNYEQYF
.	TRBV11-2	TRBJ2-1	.	TGTGTCAGCGGCCAGACTAGAGGGGCCTACAATGAGCAGTTCTTC	CVSGQTRGAYNEQFF
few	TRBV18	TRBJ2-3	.	TGTGCCAGCCCCCCGAATGGCCAGCCAGACACAGATACGCAGTATTTT	CASPPNGQPDTDTQYF
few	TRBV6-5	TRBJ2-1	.	TGTGCCAGCAGTCACGACCAGAGCTCCTACAATGAGCAGTTCTTC	CASSHDQSSYNEQFF
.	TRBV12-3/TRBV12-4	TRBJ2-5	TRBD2	TGTGCCAGCAGCCCCTTAGGAGCGGGAGTCGTAGAGACCCAGTGCTTC	CASSPLGAGVVETQCF
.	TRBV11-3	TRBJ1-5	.	TGTGCCAGCAGGAAAGACACGAGCAATCAGCCCCAGCATTTC	CASRKDTSNQPQHF
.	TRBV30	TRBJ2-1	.	TGTGCCTACCGGCTCGGGACATGGGAGCTAGCAGGGAGAGTTTCCTACAATGAGCAGTTCTTC	CAYRLGTWELAGRVSYNEQFF
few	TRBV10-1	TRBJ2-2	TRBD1	TGCGCCAGCGCGGACAGGGTAAACACCGGGGAGCTGTTTTTT	CASADRVNTGELFF
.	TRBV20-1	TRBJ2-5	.	TGCAGTGCCGATCAGTCAGAGACCCAGTACTTC	CSADQSETQYF
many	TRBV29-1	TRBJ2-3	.	TGCAGCGTTGCGGGACTTAGCACAGATACGCAGTATTTT	CSVAGLSTDTQYF
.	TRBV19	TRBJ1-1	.	TGTGCCAGTGTCCGATTTCGGGGCTCTGAAGCTTTCTTT	CASVRFRGSEAFF
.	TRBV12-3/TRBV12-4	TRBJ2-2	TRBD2	TGTGTCAGCAGCTCAGGACTAGCCAGCGGGGAGCTGTTTTTT	CVSSSGLASGELFF
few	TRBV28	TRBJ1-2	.	TGTGCCAGCAGTCCCCGAGGTGAAGGGGCTAACTATGGCTACACCTTC	CASSPRGEGANYGYTF
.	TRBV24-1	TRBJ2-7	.	TGTGCCACCAGGTGGCCGGGACATGGGTCCTACGAGCAGTACTTC	CATRWPGHGSYEQYF
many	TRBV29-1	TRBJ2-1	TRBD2	TGCAGCGTTTTTGGCGGGAGGGCCGTAGATGAGCAGTTCTTC	CSVFGGRAVDEQFF
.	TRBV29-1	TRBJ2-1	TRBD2	TGCAGCATCGCGGCCAGAGTAACAAGCGGGAGACACAATGAGCAGTTCTTC	CSIAARVTSGRHNEQFF
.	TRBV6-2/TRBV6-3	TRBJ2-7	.	TGTGCCAGCAGCCCCGGGACAATGGGCGACGAGCAGTACTTC	CASSPGTMGDEQYF
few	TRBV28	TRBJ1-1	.	TGTGCCAGCAGTCACCTAACTCTCGGACAGTTTGAAGCTTTCTTT	CASSHLTLGQFEAFF
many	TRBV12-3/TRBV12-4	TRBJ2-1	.	TGTGCCAGCAGTTTAGCGCTAAGGGTGTGGCAGTTCTTC	CASSLALRVWQFF
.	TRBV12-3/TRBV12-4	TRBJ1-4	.	TGTGCCAGCAGTTTGGCAGGGACTGAAAAACTGTTTTTT	CASSLAGTEKLFF
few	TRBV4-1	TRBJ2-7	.	TGCGCCAGCAGCCAAGATCCAGCGGGTAGTTCCTACGAGCAGTACTTC	CASSQDPAGSSYEQYF
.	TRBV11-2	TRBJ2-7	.	TGTGCCAGCAGCACCACTGGGGGCCTGTCCTACGGGCAGTACTTC	CASSTTGGLSYGQYF
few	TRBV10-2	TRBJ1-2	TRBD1	TGCGCCAGCAGTGAGGGGACAGGGACCTATGGCTACACCTTC	CASSEGTGTYGYTF
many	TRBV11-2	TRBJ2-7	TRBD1	TGTGCCAGCAGCCCGGACAGGGGGCTTATCGAGCAGTACTTC	CASSPDRGLIEQYF
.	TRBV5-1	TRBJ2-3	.	TGCGCCAGCAGCTTGGACCCTCTGTTTGCAGATACGCAGTATTTT	CASSLDPLFADTQYF
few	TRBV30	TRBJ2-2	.	TGTGCCTGGAGTTGGGACGGGGAGCTGTTTTTT	CAWSWDGELFF
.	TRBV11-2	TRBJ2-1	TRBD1	TGTGCCAGTGGTGGGACAGGGAAGAGCGGAGGACGAGTTCGCAATGAGCAGTTCTTC	CASGGTGKSGGRVRNEQFF
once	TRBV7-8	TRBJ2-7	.	TGTGCCAGCAGCCCAATCTCTGGTACCAATAACGATCAGTACTTC	CASSPISGTNNDQYF
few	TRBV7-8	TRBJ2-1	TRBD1	TGTGCCAGCAGCTGGAGACAGGGCGGTGAAAAGCAGTTCTTC	CASSWRQGGEKQFF
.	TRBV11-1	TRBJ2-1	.	TGCGCCAGCAGATGGACAGTTTCCGACGATGAGCAGTTCTTC	CASRWTVSDDEQFF
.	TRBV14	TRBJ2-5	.	TGTGTCAGCAGTCTCACCGATTTTACCCAGTACTTC	CVSSLTDFTQYF
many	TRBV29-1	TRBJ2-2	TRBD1	TGCAGCGTGGCAGGGGGCATCGGGGAGCTGTTTTTT	CSVAGGIGELFF
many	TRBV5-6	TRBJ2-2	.	TGTGCCAGCAGCACAGGGACCGGGGAGCTGTTTTTT	CASSTGTGELFF
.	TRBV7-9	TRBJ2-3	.	TGTGCCAGCAGCTTAGTAATTGGGGGGAGGCCCACGGATACGCAGTATTTT	CASSLVIGGRPTDTQYF
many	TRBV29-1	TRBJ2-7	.	TGCAGCGTATATACAGGAGGGTACGAGCAGTACTTC	CSVYTGGYEQYF
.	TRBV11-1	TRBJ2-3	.	TGTGCCAGCACTGACGTGGATACGCAGTATTTT	CASTDVDTQYF
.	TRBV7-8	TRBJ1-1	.	TGTGCCAGCAGCTTGAAAAGGAACATGAACACTGAAGCTTTCTTT	CASSLKRNMNTEAFF
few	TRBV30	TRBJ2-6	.	TGTGCCTGGAGTTACAGGGCTGGGGCCAACGTCCTGACTTTC	CAWSYRAGANVLTF
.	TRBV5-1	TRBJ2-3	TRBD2	TGCGCCAGCAGCTTACTAGCGGGAGAAACAGATACGCAGTATTTT	CASSLLAGETDTQYF
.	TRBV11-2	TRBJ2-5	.	TGTGCCAGCAGCTTACGTAGACGGCTGGAGACCCAGTACTTC	CASSLRRRLETQYF